The 26 T cell receptor beta chains given below trace back to one sample, sequenced in a study of CD8 T cells in Susac syndrome. When the RNA was reverse transcribed, random hexamers were used with an input of roughly 0.45 to 1 ug. MiXCR was run by TCRdb on the immunoSEQ multiplex PCR reads, yielding one entry per CDR3 protein. The table lists over 350,000 distinct CDR3 sequences, approximately 85% of them singletons. Sequenced material: CD8+ T cells from PBMCs. These receptors were taken from a human donor with multiple sclerosis.

The chain couples TRBV4-1 to TRBJ1-2; maybe TRBD1 (6 bases). The germline gives CDR1 MGHRA, CDR2 YSYEKL. Trimming cost V 0 bases and J 6 bases, with 8 bases left between them. There are 13 residues in the CDR3. The chain's CDR3 is CASSQERQDGYTF. CDR3 DNA: TGCGCCAGCAGCCAAGAGAGACAGGATGGCTACACCTTC.

The chain is built from TRBV5-6 and TRBJ2-4; 7 nucleotides agree with TRBD1. The CDR3 contains 17 residues. CDR1 is SGHDT and CDR2 is YYEEEE in the germline V gene. With V trimmed by 4 bases and J by 0 bases, 10 bases remained unmatched. In DNA form, the CDR3 reads TGTGCCAGCAGCCCAACTGATACAGGGGTAGCCAAAAACATTCAGTACTTC. Translated: CASSPTDTGVAKNIQYF.

The CDR3 nucleotides read TGTGCCAGCAGTGAGGGACTAGCGGGGCTAGCCAAAAACATTCAGTACTTC. Translating gives CASSEGLAGLAKNIQYF. The J gene is TRBJ2-4, the V gene TRBV12-3 or TRBV12-4; 13 bases line up with TRBD2. The junction had 4 bases not matched to a gene; V was cut back by 5 bases and J by 0 bases. The CDR3 contains 17 residues.

For the CDR3, the DNA is TGTGCCAGCAGTTCCGCAGGGGAGAAGGGCACTGAAGCTTTCTTT. Translating it yields CASSSAGEKGTEAFF. The rearrangement joins TRBV12-3 or TRBV12-4 to TRBJ1-1, with D possibly matching TRBD1 (6 bases). This CDR3 has 15 amino acids. V shed 4 bases and J shed 4 bases, with 16 bases lying between them.

This chain uses TRBV3-1 with TRBJ1-2; weak D call: TRBD1 (6 bases). Germline assignment: CDR1 LGHDT and CDR2 YNNKEL (reference sequence). Trimming removed 8 bases from V and 0 bases from J, with 7 bases in between. This CDR3 is 12 amino acids long. CDR3 residues: CASWDTNYGYTF. CDR3 in DNA: TGTGCCAGCTGGGACACTAACTATGGCTACACCTTC.

The gene calls are TRBV2 and TRBJ2-1; TRBD2 might be the D (5 bases). V shed 0 bases and J shed 1 base, with 16 bases lying between them. The CDR3 covers 18 residues. Germline lookup yields CDR1 SNHLY and CDR2 FYNNEI. The CDR3 DNA follows: TGTGCCAGCAGTGAAGCGCTTGGGTTCGGGGTTTCCTACAATGAGCAGTTCTTC. This translates into CASSEALGFGVSYNEQFF.

The chain joins TRBV19 to TRBJ2-1; 11 positions agree with TRBD1. V shed 5 bases, J shed 9 bases, and the junction held 6 bases outside the gene matches. This CDR3 has 14 residues. From germline, CDR1 is LNHDA and CDR2 SQIVND (reference sequence). DNA for the CDR3: TGTGCCAGTAGTCTGTCCGGGACAGGGGGTGAGCAGTTCTTC. Encoded protein: CASSLSGTGGEQFF.

This chain joins TRBV27 and TRBJ1-5; 11 bases match TRBD1. Germline loops: CDR1 MNHEY, CDR2 SMNVEV (reference sequence). This CDR3 region has 15 residues. J was trimmed by 6 bases and V by 4 bases; bases with no gene match: 5. The CDR3 DNA reads TGTGCCAGCAGTTCTGGGACAGGGGGAAGTCAGCCCCAGCATTTT. Protein sequence: CASSSGTGGSQPQHF.

The rearrangement links TRBV5-6 to TRBJ1-1; D remains ambiguous. Deletions cut 2 bases from V and 1 base from J, with 9 bases between. The CDR3 consists of 14 residues. Per the germline V gene, CDR1 is SGHDT and CDR2 is YYEEEE. The CDR3 reads CASSFIDQNTEAFF. The CDR3 DNA reads as TGTGCCAGCAGCTTTATAGACCAGAACACTGAAGCTTTCTTT.

J is TRBJ1-5 and V is TRBV6-4; the D gene is possibly TRBD1 (5 bases). Trimming pared 0 bases from V and 1 base from J, leaving 10 bases between. The CDR3 runs to 16 residues. CDR1 and CDR2 from the germline V gene are MRHNA and SNTAGT. The CDR3 sequence: CASSDSDRQSNQPQHF. Written as DNA, the CDR3 is TGTGCCAGCAGTGACTCCGACAGACAAAGCAATCAGCCCCAGCATTTT.

The chain is built from TRBV5-6 and TRBJ2-7; D ambiguous. The CDR3 has 15 amino acids. V was shortened by 3 bases and J by 4 bases, with 17 bases between the two germline ends. Germline V gene data show CDR1 as SGHDT and CDR2 as YYEEEE. CDR3 sequence (DNA): TGTGCCAGCAGCTCTTTCACCGCCCCCCCTTACGAGCAGTACTTC. Translated: CASSSFTAPPYEQYF. Supplemented by reference TRBV5-6 and TRBJ2-7, the full variable domain reads DAGVTQSPTHLIKTRGQQVTLRCSPKSGHDTVSWYQQALGQGPQFIFQYYEEEERQRGNFPDRFSGHQFPNYSSELNVNALLLGDSALYLCASSSFTAPPYEQYFGPGTRLTVT.

The chain joins TRBV15 to TRBJ1-1; no firm D call. Germline V gives CDR1 LNHNV, CDR2 YYDKDF (reference sequence). This CDR3 has 12 residues. Trimming cost V 3 bases and J 7 bases, with 9 bases left between them. DNA of the CDR3: TGTGCCACCAGCAGGAGCATTAATGAAGCTTTCTTT. It is translated as CATSRSINEAFF.

The rearrangement joins TRBV19 to TRBJ2-7, with D perhaps matching TRBD2 (7 bases). Germline CDR1 is LNHDA and CDR2 is SQIVND (reference sequence). The V gene lost 3 bases and the J gene lost 4 bases, with 16 bases spanning the gap. The CDR3 totals 15 residues. The CDR3 region has the DNA TGTGCCAGTAGTATCTCACAGGGCGGGGGTTACGAGCAGTACTTC. It codes for CASSISQGGGYEQYF. Combining the CDR3 with reference TRBV19 and TRBJ2-7 gives the whole variable domain DGGITQSPKYLFRKEGQNVTLSCEQNLNHDAMYWYRQDPGQGLRLIYYSQIVNDFQKGDIAEGYSVSREKKESFPLTVTSAQKNPTAFYLCASSISQGGGYEQYFGPGTRLTVT.

The V and J genes are TRBV2 and TRBJ1-1; D unclear. The CDR3 sequence is 16 residues long. Trimming removed 5 bases at V and 1 base at J, with 17 bases between. CDR1 SNHLY and CDR2 FYNNEI come from the germline V gene. This chain's CDR3 is CASSSTASRKNTEAFF. The CDR3 DNA follows: TGTGCCAGCAGTTCTACAGCGAGCCGAAAGAACACTGAAGCTTTCTTT. Filled out from reference TRBV2 and TRBJ1-1, the complete variable domain reads EPEVTQTPSHQVTQMGQEVILRCVPISNHLYFYWYRQILGQKVEFLVSFYNNEISEKSEIFDDQFSVERPDGSNFTLKIRSTKLEDSAMYFCASSSTASRKNTEAFFGQGTRLTVV.

This chain links TRBV6-1 with TRBJ1-5, with D perhaps TRBD1 (5 bases). This CDR3 region has 15 residues. Germline V gene data show CDR1 as MNHNS and CDR2 as SASEGT. V lost 4 bases to trimming and J lost 6 bases, with 16 bases between them. CDR3 sequence: CASSGGHLGGQPQHF. The CDR3 region has the DNA TGTGCCAGCAGTGGAGGACATTTGGGGGGTCAGCCCCAGCATTTT.

The chain carries TRBV29-1 and TRBJ1-1; the D gene is possibly TRBD1 (5 bases). Trimming pared 1 base from V and 0 bases from J, leaving 9 bases between. The germline V gene has CDR1 SQVTM and CDR2 ANQGSEA. This CDR3 has 14 amino acids. The CDR3 spells CSVEGGTMNTEAFF. The CDR3 bases are TGCAGCGTTGAAGGGGGGACCATGAACACTGAAGCTTTCTTT.

This clonotype was recorded a few times. The V call is TRBV4-1, the J call TRBJ1-1; D might be TRBD1 (5 bases). V dropped 4 bases and J dropped 1 base, with 7 bases sitting between them. The germline V gene has CDR1 MGHRA and CDR2 YSYEKL. CDR3 length equals 13 residues. The chain's CDR3 is CASSPTANTEAFF. The CDR3 DNA follows: TGCGCCAGCAGCCCGACAGCGAACACTGAAGCTTTCTTT.

The V gene is TRBV4-1, the J gene TRBJ2-3; D remains unclear. V lost 1 base and J lost 4, with 15 bases in between. Germline-derived CDR1 and CDR2 are MGHRA and YSYEKL. The CDR3 has 16 amino acids. The CDR3 sequence is CASSQGGPTWADTQYF. In DNA, the CDR3 is TGCGCCAGCAGCCAAGGCGGACCCACCTGGGCAGATACGCAGTATTTT.

This sequence joins TRBV6-1 and TRBJ2-2; no firm D call. The ends were cut back, 4 bases at V and 3 bases at J, with 6 bases in the middle. CDR3 size: 13 residues. Germline loops: CDR1 MNHNS, CDR2 SASEGT. The CDR3 nucleotides read TGTGCCAGCAGTGTTCCATACACCGGGGAGCTGTTTTTT. Its protein product is CASSVPYTGELFF.

The chain uses TRBV30 and TRBJ2-3, with 13 nucleotides matching TRBD2. Germline V CDR1 and CDR2: GTSNPN, SVGIG (reference sequence). The CDR3 contains 16 residues. V trimming: 3 bases; J trimming: 5 bases; junction bases outside the gene matches: 8. The chain's CDR3 is CAWSALTSGGRDTQYF. The CDR3, as DNA: TGTGCCTGGAGCGCTTTGACTAGCGGGGGGCGAGATACGCAGTATTTT.

The chain joins TRBV7-9 to TRBJ2-5; 10 positions agree with TRBD2. The CDR3 sequence is 17 residues long. The germline CDR1 and CDR2 sequences are SEHNR and FQNEAQ (reference sequence). The ends lost 2 bases at V and 2 bases at J; junction bases unmatched: 8. This CDR3 reads CASSLTASGGWQETQYF. CDR3 nucleotides: TGTGCCAGCAGCTTAACCGCTAGCGGGGGATGGCAAGAGACCCAGTACTTC.

The chain uses TRBV5-1 and TRBJ2-6; D remains ambiguous. V lost 4 bases to trimming and J lost 1 base, with 15 bases between them. This CDR3 is 17 amino acids long. Germline assignment: CDR1 SGHRS and CDR2 YFSETQ. This chain's CDR3 is CASSRKKASSGANVLTF. CDR3 sequence (DNA): TGCGCCAGCAGCCGAAAGAAGGCGAGTTCTGGGGCCAACGTCCTGACTTTC.

This chain connects TRBV30 to TRBJ2-3; the D gene is possibly TRBD1 (6 bases). The CDR3 contains 13 residues. With 1 base removed from V and 1 base from J, the gap between germline ends came to 6 bases. Per germline, CDR1 GTSNPN and CDR2 SVGIG (reference sequence). CDR3 nucleotide sequence: TGTGCCTGGAGTGGGACAGGCACAGATACGCAGTATTTT. Its protein is CAWSGTGTDTQYF.

This clonotype was observed a few times. This chain uses TRBV27 with TRBJ2-7; TRBD2 is a possible D gene (6 bases). Trimming left V 2 bases short and J 0 bases short, with 14 bases between. The CDR3 contains 16 residues. Germline V lookup: CDR1 MNHEY, CDR2 SMNVEV (reference sequence). Here the CDR3 reads CASSLSTSQTSYEQYF. CDR3 bases: TGTGCCAGCAGTTTAAGTACTAGCCAAACCTCCTACGAGCAGTACTTC.

This clonotype was recorded a few times. V usage is TRBV10-3 and J usage is TRBJ1-6; 7 bases agree with TRBD1. The CDR3 is made up of 15 amino acids. The V segment lost 3 bases and the J segment 5 bases; nucleotides outside the gene matches: 4. Germline V gene sequence: CDR1 ENHRY, CDR2 SYGVKD. CDR3 nucleotides: TGTGCCATCAGTGAAGAGGGGGCCAATAATTCACCCCTCCACTTT. Translating it yields CAISEEGANNSPLHF.

The chain links TRBV5-1 to TRBJ1-2; D uncertain. The V end was cut by 5 bases, the J end by 3 bases, with 17 bases between. The CDR3 length is 15 residues. Looked up from germline, CDR1 is SGHRS and CDR2 is YFSETQ. CDR3 nucleotide sequence: TGCGCCAGCAGTCAGCGGGGATCAGGCCACTATGGCTACACCTTC. Residues: CASSQRGSGHYGYTF.